What follows describes a single T cell receptor beta chain. Its target is not known. Construction of TCR beta libraries relied on iRepertoire HTBI primers and on Arm-PCR targeting CDR3 regions. Each CDR3 protein is one row after TCRdb ran MiXCR on the multiplex PCR reads. The sample lists about 470,000 distinct CDR3 sequences; 20% to 25% were seen once. The sample originates from a study of regulatory T cells in long-lasting Graves disease. Notes on the study in general: The work looked only at peripheral blood and did not look at thyroid tissue. TRBV28, TRBJ1-2 and TRBJ2-5 emerged as the favored segments in persistent disease.

The time point was: persistent/refractory GD, antithyroid drugs over 5 years with positive TRAb. The TCR library was made from RNA extracted from PBMCs. This CDR3 contains 13 residues. V was trimmed by 6 bases and J by 7 bases, leaving 12 bases between them. Sequenced material: peripheral blood mononuclear cells (PBMCs), taken when the disease was refractory, from a patient treated with antithyroid drugs. The rearrangement links TRBV12-3 or TRBV12-4 to TRBJ2-2; D is uncertain. This clonotype was obtained from a female donor with Graves disease. The CDR3, as DNA: TGTGCCAGCAGGACGGAAACGGGCGGGGAGCTGTTTTTT. Protein product: CASRTETGGELFF.